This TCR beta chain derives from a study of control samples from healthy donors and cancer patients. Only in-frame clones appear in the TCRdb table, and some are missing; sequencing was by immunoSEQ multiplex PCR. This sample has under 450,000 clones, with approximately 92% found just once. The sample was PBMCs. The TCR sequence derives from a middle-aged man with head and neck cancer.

The CDR3 reads CASSWDSPSTDTQYF. DNA for the CDR3: TGCGCCAGCAGCTGGGACTCACCTAGCACAGATACGCAGTATTTT. J is TRBJ2-3 and V is TRBV5-1; possibly TRBD2 for D (6 bases). V lost 3 bases to trimming and J lost 0 bases, with 11 bases between them. Germline CDR1 and CDR2: SGHRS and YFSETQ. This CDR3 region has 15 residues. The full variable domain, rest sourced from reference TRBV5-1 and TRBJ2-3, is KAGVTQTPRYLIKTRGQQVTLSCSPISGHRSVSWYQQTPGQGLQFLFEYFSETQRNKGNFPGRFSGRQFSNSRSEMNVSTLELGDSALYLCASSWDSPSTDTQYFGPGTRLTVL.